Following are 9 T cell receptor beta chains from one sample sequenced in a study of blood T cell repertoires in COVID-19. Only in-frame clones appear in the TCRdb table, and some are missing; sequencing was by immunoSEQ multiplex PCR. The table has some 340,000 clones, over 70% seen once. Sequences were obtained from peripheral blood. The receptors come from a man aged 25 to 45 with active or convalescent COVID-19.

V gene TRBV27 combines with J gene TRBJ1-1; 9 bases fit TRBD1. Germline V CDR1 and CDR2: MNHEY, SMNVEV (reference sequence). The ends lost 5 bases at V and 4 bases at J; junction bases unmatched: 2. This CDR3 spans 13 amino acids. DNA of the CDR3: TGTGCCAGCAGTGCACAGGGGGCCACTGAAGCTTTCTTT. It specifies CASSAQGATEAFF.

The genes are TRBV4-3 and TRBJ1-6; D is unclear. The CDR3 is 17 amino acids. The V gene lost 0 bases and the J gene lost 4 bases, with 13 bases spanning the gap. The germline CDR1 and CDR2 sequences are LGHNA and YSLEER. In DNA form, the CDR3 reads TGCGCCAGCAGCCAAGATTGGTTTGGCAGATATAATTCACCCCTCCACTTT. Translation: CASSQDWFGRYNSPLHF.

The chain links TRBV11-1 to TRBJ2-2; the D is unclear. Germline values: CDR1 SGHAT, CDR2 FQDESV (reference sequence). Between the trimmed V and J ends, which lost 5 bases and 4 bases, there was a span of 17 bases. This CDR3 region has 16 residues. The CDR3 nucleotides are TGTGCCAGCAGCCCCCTCCGCGGCCGCGGCACCGGGGAGCTGTTTTTT. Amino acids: CASSPLRGRGTGELFF.

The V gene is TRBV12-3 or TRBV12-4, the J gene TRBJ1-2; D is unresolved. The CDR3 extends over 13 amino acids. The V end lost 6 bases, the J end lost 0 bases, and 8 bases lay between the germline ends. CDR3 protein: CASSPTSNYGYTF. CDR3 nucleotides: TGTGCCAGCAGCCCTACTTCTAACTATGGCTACACCTTC.

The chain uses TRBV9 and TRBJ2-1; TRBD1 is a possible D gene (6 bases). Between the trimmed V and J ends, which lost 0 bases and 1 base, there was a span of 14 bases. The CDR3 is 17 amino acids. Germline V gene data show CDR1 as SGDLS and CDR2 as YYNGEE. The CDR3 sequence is CASSVDLGQGSYNEQFF. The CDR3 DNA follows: TGTGCCAGCAGCGTAGATCTAGGGCAGGGGTCCTACAATGAGCAGTTCTTC.

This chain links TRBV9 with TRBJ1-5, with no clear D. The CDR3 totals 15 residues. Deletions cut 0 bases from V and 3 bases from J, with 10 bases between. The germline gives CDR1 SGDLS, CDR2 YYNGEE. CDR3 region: CASSVGPQSNQPQHF. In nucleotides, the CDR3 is TGTGCCAGCAGCGTAGGCCCACAGTCCAATCAGCCCCAGCATTTT.

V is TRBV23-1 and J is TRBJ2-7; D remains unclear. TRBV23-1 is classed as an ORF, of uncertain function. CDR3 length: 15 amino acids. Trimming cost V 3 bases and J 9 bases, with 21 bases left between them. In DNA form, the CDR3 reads TGCGCCAGCAGTCACGCCACGAGGCGGTGTACGTTGCAGTACTTC. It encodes CASSHATRRCTLQYF.

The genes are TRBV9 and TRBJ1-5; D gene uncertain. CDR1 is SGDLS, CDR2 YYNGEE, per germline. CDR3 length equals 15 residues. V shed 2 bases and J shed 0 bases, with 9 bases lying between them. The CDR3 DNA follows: TGTGCCAGCAGCGTCCACGGAGATAGCAATCAGCCCCAGCATTTT. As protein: CASSVHGDSNQPQHF. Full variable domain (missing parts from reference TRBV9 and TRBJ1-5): DSGVTQTPKHLITATGQRVTLRCSPRSGDLSVYWYQQSLDQGLQFLIQYYNGEERAKGNILERFSAQQFPDLHSELNLSSLELGDSALYFCASSVHGDSNQPQHFGDGTRLSIL.

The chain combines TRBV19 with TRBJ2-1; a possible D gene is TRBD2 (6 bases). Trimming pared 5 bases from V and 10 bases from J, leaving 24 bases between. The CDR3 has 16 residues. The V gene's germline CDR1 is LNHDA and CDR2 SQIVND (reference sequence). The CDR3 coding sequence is TGTGCCAGTAGTCCCTGGACTATTAATTTCCCCATCGAGCAGTTCTTC. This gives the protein CASSPWTINFPIEQFF.